A single sample is the source of the 10 T cell receptor beta chains below, sequenced in a study of shared clonotypes between healthy human individuals (dated by TCRdb to about 2020). Library creation used the immunoSEQ multiplex PCR assay. What TCRdb holds here is the immuneACCESS table cut down to in-frame rearrangements. Part of the clones is not present; checked against another copy, under half of the missing clones reflect an unresolved V gene, and the others are unexplained. The sample table lists roughly 2 million clones, nearly 97% of them with a count of one. 0.1% to 0.15% of the sample is held by the ten biggest clonotypes. The specimen was naive CD4+ T cells sorted from blood. This specimen's cell subset or site label, interpreted: CD45RA+ positively selected. The source of these receptors is a man between 18 and 35 years old in good health.

This chain uses TRBV6-5 with TRBJ2-1; a weak D match, TRBD1 (5 bases). The CDR3 has 14 amino acids. The V gene's germline CDR1 is MNHEY and CDR2 SVGAGI. The V end was cut by 6 bases, the J end by 1 base, with 10 bases between. CDR3 sequence: CASSPQGSYNEQFF. The CDR3 DNA sequence: TGTGCCAGCAGCCCCCAGGGTTCCTACAATGAGCAGTTCTTC.

The gene calls are TRBV7-9 and TRBJ2-6; D is unclear. Trimming left V 5 bases short and J 0 bases short, with 8 bases between. This CDR3 has 15 residues. Germline CDR1 is SEHNR and CDR2 is FQNEAQ (reference sequence). The CDR3 DNA sequence: TGTGCCAGCAGCGCCCGCTACTCTGGGGCCAACGTCCTGACTTTC. This translates into CASSARYSGANVLTF.

V is TRBV29-1 and J is TRBJ2-7, with D tentatively TRBD2 (6 bases). Germline V gives CDR1 SQVTM, CDR2 ANQGSEA. This CDR3 is 14 amino acids long. Trimming left V 3 bases short and J 1 base short, with 13 bases between. CDR3 protein: CSVDVGGASYEQYF. Here the CDR3 DNA reads TGCAGCGTTGATGTGGGGGGAGCGTCCTACGAGCAGTACTTC.

The rearrangement links TRBV5-1 to TRBJ2-2; no clear D gene. Trimming cost V 0 bases and J 6 bases, with 6 bases left between them. Germline V gene data show CDR1 as SGHRS and CDR2 as YFSETQ. There are 13 residues in the CDR3. The chain's CDR3 is CASSLAVSGELFF. CDR3 coding DNA: TGCGCCAGCAGCTTGGCAGTGTCCGGGGAGCTGTTTTTT.

Only a few counts were recorded for this clone. The chain combines TRBV28 with TRBJ1-5; D remains ambiguous. Trimming pared 2 bases from V and 7 bases from J, leaving 12 bases between. The CDR3 extends over 14 amino acids. The germline gives CDR1 MDHEN, CDR2 SYDVKM. The CDR3 loop is CASSLPPQEQPQHF. Here the CDR3 DNA reads TGTGCCAGCAGTTTACCCCCTCAGGAGCAGCCCCAGCATTTT.

The chain combines TRBV5-6 with TRBJ2-7, with TRBD2 identical over 7 bases. The germline CDR1 and CDR2 sequences are SGHDT and YYEEEE. The CDR3 covers 16 residues. V was pared by 5 bases and J by 5 bases, with 16 bases of the junction left unmatched. CDR3 nucleotides: TGTGCCAGCAGTTTAACCCCCGGGACCCGGGGGGACGAGCAGTACTTC. Amino acids: CASSLTPGTRGDEQYF.

This chain connects TRBV28 to TRBJ2-3, with D tentatively TRBD2 (5 bases). Germline CDR1 reads MDHEN; CDR2 reads SYDVKM. The CDR3 loop spans 12 amino acids. Trimming pared 6 bases from V and 4 bases from J, leaving 8 bases between. CDR3 in DNA: TGTGCCAGCAGGGGAGACCCAGATACGCAGTATTTT. Protein product: CASRGDPDTQYF.

The chain couples TRBV14 to TRBJ1-3; unclear D gene. The germline V gene has CDR1 SGHDN and CDR2 FVKESK. The CDR3 is made up of 13 amino acids. V dropped 4 bases and J dropped 3 bases, with 7 bases sitting between them. In DNA, the CDR3 is TGTGCCAGCAGCCTCGGTAGTGGAAACACCATATATTTT. Amino acids: CASSLGSGNTIYF.

On this clone: Additional DNA sequences in this sample encode the identical CDR3. This chain joins TRBV6-1 and TRBJ1-1; D is possibly TRBD1 (5 bases). V was clipped by 4 bases and J by 1 base, with 10 bases between them. CDR1 is MNHNS, CDR2 SASEGT, per germline. CDR3 length: 14 residues. CDR3 DNA sequence: TGTGCCAGCAGTGCATTGACAGCGAACACTGAAGCTTTCTTT. This encodes CASSALTANTEAFF.

Remarks on this clone: Other nucleotide sequences from this sample produce the same CDR3. The J gene is TRBJ2-2, the V gene TRBV2; 11 bases are shared with TRBD2. The junction had 1 base not matched to a gene; V was cut back by 6 bases and J by 1 base. Germline CDR1 and CDR2: SNHLY and FYNNEI. The CDR3 runs to 15 residues. CDR3 sequence (DNA): TGTGCCAGCAGCGGGACTAGCGGGAACACCGGGGAGCTGTTTTTT. Amino acid sequence: CASSGTSGNTGELFF. The entire variable domain, with the rest obtained from reference TRBV2 and TRBJ2-2, is as follows: EPEVTQTPSHQVTQMGQEVILRCVPISNHLYFYWYRQILGQKVEFLVSFYNNEISEKSEIFDDQFSVERPDGSNFTLKIRSTKLEDSAMYFCASSGTSGNTGELFFGEGSRLTVL.